These T cell receptor beta chains were read from a single sample in a study of CXCR3-negative and CXCR3-positive naive CD8 T cells. TCRdb derives one entry per CDR3 protein from the 5' RACE reads, leaving out DNA. The sample has around 160,000 distinct CDR3 sequences. The sequenced sample consisted of naive CXCR3+ CD8+ T cells from blood. Receptors originate from a human donor in good health. Some clones in this sample may be carry-over from other donors' samples. CDR3s include the opening cysteine and the closing phenylalanine or tryptophan.

>TRBJ2-5|TRBV7-9|15
CASSPSTGAAETQYF
>TRBJ2-1|TRBV11-2|16
CASSSASREDYNEQFF
>TRBJ2-7|TRBV27|14
CASSTGTASCEQYF
>TRBJ2-3|TRBV20-1|15
CSAPRDRFQVDTQYF
>TRBJ2-1|TRBV9|16
CASSDPSGGLSNEQFF
>TRBJ1-2|TRBV9|14
CASSEAGANYGYTF
>TRBJ2-3|TRBV7-2|14
CASSLYKNTDTQYF
>TRBJ2-2|TRBV5-6|17
CASSSSSGLQNTGELFF
>TRBJ2-7|TRBV5-1|13
CASSLRTGYEQYF
>TRBJ2-1|TRBV3-1|15
CASSQVSGGGREQFF
>TRBJ1-1|TRBV5-5|14
CASSLWTGNTEAFF
>TRBJ2-2|TRBV25-1|16
CASSDPPSTGAGELFF
>TRBJ2-5|TRBV2|16
CASSAVGTTQSWTQYF
>TRBJ2-1|TRBV29-1|11
CSAFWGNEQFF
>TRBJ1-5|TRBV12-3/TRBV12-4|14
CASSPCVHNQPQHF
>TRBJ2-7|TRBV6-5|16
CASSYDLASSSYEQYF
>TRBJ2-1|TRBV7-2|17
CASSLVPGGGPYNEQFF
>TRBJ2-7|TRBV6-6|13
CASSSGASYEQYF
>TRBJ2-3|TRBV12-3/TRBV12-4|11
CASSSTDTQYF
>TRBJ1-2|TRBV13|14
CASSPYRDPMGYTF
>TRBJ2-1|TRBV7-9|16
CASSLTTRTVGNEQFF
>TRBJ2-7|TRBV29-1|15
CSVEEVGQVGYEQYF